These 9 T cell receptor beta chains came from one sample sequenced in a study of OX40 agonist ivuxolimab in advanced cancers. Repertoires were generated with immunoSEQ multiplex PCR, while TCRdb's copy carries only in-frame clones and drops some. The data hold roughly 41,000 clones, with about 78% observed a single time. Sequencing used CD4+ or CD8+ T cells sorted from blood, obtained in a trial of the OX40 agonist ivuxolimab. These receptors originate from an adult with an advanced solid tumor such as melanoma, head and neck, liver or kidney cancer.

This chain joins TRBV9 and TRBJ1-2; 8 nucleotides match TRBD1. The CDR3 extends over 16 amino acids. V was clipped by 4 bases and J by 4 bases; unmatched bases: 12. Looked up from germline, CDR1 is SGDLS and CDR2 is YYNGEE. The DNA of the CDR3 is TGTGCCAGCAGCCCGAGCGGACAGGGCTGGGGCTATGGCTACACCTTC. Translated, it gives CASSPSGQGWGYGYTF.

This chain links TRBV9 with TRBJ2-4; tentative D call: TRBD2 (6 bases). Germline V CDR1 and CDR2: SGDLS, YYNGEE. The CDR3 runs 14 residues. Between the trimmed V and J ends, which lost 0 bases and 3 bases, there was a span of 7 bases. CDR3 DNA: TGTGCCAGCAGCGTAGGGGGAGGCAAAAACATTCAGTACTTC. Its translation is CASSVGGGKNIQYF.

Written as DNA, the CDR3 is TGTGCCAGCAACTTTGGACAGGGGCCCAGGGTTACCGGGGAGCTGTTTTTT. It specifies CASNFGQGPRVTGELFF. The rearrangement joins TRBV7-9 to TRBJ2-2; the match to TRBD1 covers 9 bases. This CDR3 spans 17 amino acids. Germline values: CDR1 SEHNR, CDR2 FQNEAQ (reference sequence). V was clipped by 7 bases and J by 5 bases; unmatched bases: 14.

The chain links TRBV28 to TRBJ1-6; D unclear. Per the germline V gene, CDR1 is MDHEN and CDR2 is SYDVKM. This CDR3 is 14 amino acids long. V lost 5 bases to trimming and J lost 3 bases, with 8 bases between them. CDR3 coding DNA: TGTGCCAGCAGTGGACGGATCTATAATTCACCCCTCCACTTT. It yields the protein CASSGRIYNSPLHF. The entire variable domain, with the rest obtained from reference TRBV28 and TRBJ1-6, is as follows: DVKVTQSSRYLVKRTGEKVFLECVQDMDHENMFWYRQDPGLGLRLIYFSYDVKMKEKGDIPEGYSVSREKKERFSLILESASTNQTSMYLCASSGRIYNSPLHFGNGTRLTVT.

J is TRBJ1-4 and V is TRBV10-3, with D perhaps TRBD1 (5 bases). Trimming removed 0 bases at V and 3 bases at J, with 8 bases between. The CDR3 is 15 residues long. Germline CDR1 ENHRY, CDR2 SYGVKD. CDR3 loop: CAISESGESNEKLFF. The CDR3 coding sequence is TGTGCCATCAGTGAGTCGGGGGAGTCTAATGAAAAACTGTTTTTT.

The chain joins TRBV7-2 to TRBJ1-6, with TRBD1 identical over 8 bases. Trimming took 5 bases from V and 4 from J; bases not matched to a gene: 4. The germline V gene encodes CDR1 SGHTA and CDR2 FQGNSA. The length of the CDR3 is 15 residues. The CDR3 region is CASSQDRGYNSPLHF. Here the CDR3 DNA reads TGTGCCAGCAGCCAAGACAGGGGTTATAATTCACCCCTCCACTTT.

This clone appeared once. The gene calls are TRBV6-5 and TRBJ1-1, with a weak D call TRBD1 (6 bases). The CDR3 spans 14 residues. V was pared by 0 bases and J by 6 bases, with 11 bases between. Germline assignment: CDR1 MNHEY and CDR2 SVGAGI. Here the CDR3 DNA reads TGTGCCAGCAGTTACTCCGGACAGCCGGCTGAAGCTTTCTTT. As protein: CASSYSGQPAEAFF.

The V call is TRBV5-4, the J call TRBJ2-4; TRBD1 is a possible D gene (6 bases). The germline V gene has CDR1 SGHNT and CDR2 YYREEE (reference sequence). This CDR3 has 14 residues. V lost 0 bases and J 12 bases, leaving 16 bases between the germline ends. Written as DNA, the CDR3 is TGTGCCAGCAGCTTGGCCAAGGCAGGGGCAGCTCAGTACTTC. The encoded protein is CASSLAKAGAAQYF. Complete variable domain (other parts from reference TRBV5-4 and TRBJ2-4): ETGVTQSPTHLIKTRGQQVTLRCSSQSGHNTVSWYQQALGQGPQFIFQYYREEENGRGNFPPRFSGLQFPNYSSELNVNALELDDSALYLCASSLAKAGAAQYFGAGTRLSVL.

CDR3 sequence (DNA): TGTGCCAGCAGACCGCCGTTCCGGGACGCAGCAACTAATGAAAAACTGTTTTTT. Translated: CASRPPFRDAATNEKLFF. J is TRBJ1-4 and V is TRBV7-9; TRBD1 is a possible D gene (5 bases). Trimming removed 6 bases from V and 0 bases from J, with 20 bases in between. CDR3 size: 18 residues. Germline V lookup: CDR1 SEHNR, CDR2 FQNEAQ (reference sequence).